This TCR beta chain comes out of a study of CD8 T cells in ankylosing spondylitis. Broader study findings: Previous work reported some of these motif variants in the synovial fluid and blood of reactive arthritis. Typical of ankylosing spondylitis blood, it appeared, was a TCR beta motif of roughly eight highly homologous variants.

Between the trimmed V and J ends, which lost 5 bases and 4 bases, there was a span of 9 bases. CDR1 and CDR2 (germline): MNHEY, SMNVEV (reference sequence). The CDR3 consists of 13 residues. Generation of TCR beta libraries employed quantitative 5'-RACE incorporating molecular barcodes. One entry per CDR3 protein results from TCRdb running MiXCR on the 5' RACE reads. The sample lists tens of thousands of distinct CDR3 sequences; approximately 5% were seen once. Turning to this clonotype: The antigen remains unidentified.

This chain uses TRBV27 with TRBJ1-5, with D tentatively TRBD1 (5 bases). The material sequenced was blood, either unsorted or a sorted T cell fraction (not recorded which). The TCR originated in a male donor with ankylosing spondylitis or in good health (not recorded which). In DNA, the CDR3 is TGTGCCAGCAGTGGGGGGGTGAATCAGCCCCAGCATTTT. Amino acid sequence: CASSGGVNQPQHF.